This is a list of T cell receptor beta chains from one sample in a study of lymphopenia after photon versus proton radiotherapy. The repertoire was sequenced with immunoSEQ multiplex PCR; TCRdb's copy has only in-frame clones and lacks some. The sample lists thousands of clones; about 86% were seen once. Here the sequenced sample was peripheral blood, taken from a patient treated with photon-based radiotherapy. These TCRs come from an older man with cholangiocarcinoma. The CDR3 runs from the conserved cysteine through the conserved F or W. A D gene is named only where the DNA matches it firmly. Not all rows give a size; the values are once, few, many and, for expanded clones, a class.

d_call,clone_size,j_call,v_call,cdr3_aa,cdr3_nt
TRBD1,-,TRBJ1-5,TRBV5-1,CASSQDRGEQPQHF,TGCGCCAGCAGCCAAGACAGGGGAGAGCAGCCCCAGCATTTT
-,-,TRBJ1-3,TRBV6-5,CASSYERSGNTIYF,TGTGCCAGCAGTTACGAGCGCTCTGGAAACACCATATATTTT
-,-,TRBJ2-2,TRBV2,CASRRAIGGELFF,TGTGCCAGCAGAAGGGCAATCGGCGGGGAGCTGTTTTTT
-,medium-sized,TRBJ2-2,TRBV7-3,CASSLIDSTGELFF,TGTGCCAGCAGCTTAATAGACTCCACCGGGGAGCTGTTTTTT
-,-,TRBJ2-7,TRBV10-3,CAISEGPDLEQYF,TGTGCCATCAGTGAGGGGCCGGACCTCGAGCAGTACTTC
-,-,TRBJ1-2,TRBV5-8,CASSLVRRDGYTF,TGTGCCAGCAGCTTGGTGCGGAGGGATGGCTACACCTTC
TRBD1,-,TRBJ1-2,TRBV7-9,CASSYKDRTNYGYTF,TGTGCCAGCAGTTATAAGGACAGGACCAACTATGGCTACACCTTC
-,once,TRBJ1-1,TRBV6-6,CASSPYRKANTEAFF,TGTGCCAGCAGCCCTTACAGGAAAGCGAACACTGAAGCTTTCTTT
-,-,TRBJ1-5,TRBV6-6,CASSYGHNQPQHF,TGTGCCAGCAGTTATGGGCACAATCAGCCCCAGCATTTT
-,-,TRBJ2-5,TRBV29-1,CSVEARWGETQYF,TGCAGCGTTGAAGCCCGATGGGGAGAGACCCAGTACTTC
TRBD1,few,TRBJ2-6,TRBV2,CASSRTGVPGANVLTF,TGTGCCAGCAGTCGTACAGGGGTGCCTGGGGCCAACGTCCTGACTTTC
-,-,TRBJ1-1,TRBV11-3,CASSSTGLNTEAFF,TGTGCCAGCAGCTCAACAGGTCTGAACACTGAAGCTTTCTTT
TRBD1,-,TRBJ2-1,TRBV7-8,CASSLRVPGQGNNEQFF,TGTGCCAGCAGCTTAAGGGTCCCGGGACAGGGGAACAATGAGCAGTTCTTC
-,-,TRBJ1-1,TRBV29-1,CSVWGAITEAFF,TGCAGCGTTTGGGGGGCGATCACTGAAGCTTTCTTT
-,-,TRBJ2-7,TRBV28,CASSLPGRYEQYF,TGTGCCAGCAGTCTCCCGGGACGCTACGAGCAGTACTTC
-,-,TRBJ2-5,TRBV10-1,CASSESGGQTQETQYF,TGCGCCAGCAGTGAGTCCGGGGGACAGACCCAAGAGACCCAGTACTTC
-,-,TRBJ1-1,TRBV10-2,CASEQGMNTEAFF,TGCGCCAGCGAGCAGGGGATGAACACTGAAGCTTTCTTT
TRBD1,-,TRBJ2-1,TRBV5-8,CASSLVSLQGGLNEQFF,TGTGCCAGCAGCTTGGTCTCTCTACAGGGGGGTTTGAATGAGCAGTTCTTC
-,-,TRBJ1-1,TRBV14,CASSQSRNTEAFF,TGTGCCAGCAGCCAATCTCGGAACACTGAAGCTTTCTTT
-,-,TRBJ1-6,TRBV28,CASSFGRLNSPLHF,TGTGCCAGCAGTTTCGGGCGGTTGAATTCACCCCTCCACTTT
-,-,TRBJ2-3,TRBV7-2,CASSSLWLGTDTQYF,TGTGCCAGCAGCTCCCTGTGGCTGGGCACAGATACGCAGTATTTT
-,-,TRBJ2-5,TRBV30,CAWSVGAGRQETQYF,TGTGCCTGGAGTGTAGGGGCGGGGCGCCAAGAGACCCAGTACTTC
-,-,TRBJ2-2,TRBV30,CAWSDRTRNTGELFF,TGTGCCTGGAGTGATCGGACAAGGAACACCGGGGAGCTGTTTTTT
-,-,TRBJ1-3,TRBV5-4,CASSPGGRRSGDAGNTIYF,TGTGCCAGCAGCCCCGGGGGCCGACGGTCTGGAGACGCTGGAAACACCATATATTTT
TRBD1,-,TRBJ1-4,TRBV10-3,CAISERRGQGTNEKLFF,TGTGCCATCAGTGAACGGAGGGGACAGGGGACTAATGAAAAACTGTTTTTT
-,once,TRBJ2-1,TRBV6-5,CASSRLDGRTEQFF,TGTGCCAGCAGTCGCCTCGACGGGCGTACTGAGCAGTTCTTC
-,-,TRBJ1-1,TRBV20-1,CSASGGTEAFF,TGCAGTGCTAGCGGGGGAACTGAAGCTTTCTTT
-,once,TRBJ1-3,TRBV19,CASMNRDGNTIYF,TGTGCCAGTATGAACAGGGATGGAAACACCATATATTTT